The 32 T cell receptor beta chains listed next were all sequenced from one sample in a study of shared clonotypes between healthy human individuals. The assay was immunoSEQ multiplex PCR, and TCRdb's table has in-frame clones only and misses some. The repertoire consists of more than 550,000 clones, with 90% occurring once and the leading ten covering around a third. Source material: memory CD8+ T cells from PBMCs. Subset meaning: CD45RO+ cells pooled with CCR7-negative TemRA cells. These receptors came from a man aged 18 to 35 in good health. Some clones in this sample may be carry-over from other donors' samples.

V is TRBV4-1 and J is TRBJ1-1, with 9 bases that match TRBD1. The CDR3 runs to 15 residues. Germline assignment: CDR1 MGHRA and CDR2 YSYEKL. V shed 3 bases, J shed 8 bases, and the junction held 10 bases outside the gene matches. Here the CDR3 DNA reads TGCGCCAGCAGCCACCCCGGGACAGGGACCAGGGAAGCTTTCTTT. It encodes CASSHPGTGTREAFF.

V gene TRBV4-2 combines with J gene TRBJ2-5, with D unresolved. The CDR3 runs 15 residues. Germline CDR1 reads LGHNA; CDR2 reads YNFKEQ. V lost 0 bases and J 5 bases, leaving 13 bases between the germline ends. The CDR3 spells CASSQDPAMLETQYF. CDR3 DNA sequence: TGTGCCAGCAGCCAAGATCCCGCCATGTTGGAGACCCAGTACTTC.

The chain couples TRBV28 to TRBJ1-5; perhaps TRBD1 as D (5 bases). V shed 3 bases and J shed 9 bases, with 6 bases lying between them. The CDR3 sequence is 11 residues long. Germline V gene sequence: CDR1 MDHEN, CDR2 SYDVKM. In DNA, the CDR3 is TGTGCCAGCAGTTTTGGGGGGCCCCAGCATTTT. Amino acid sequence: CASSFGGPQHF.

This clone was found many times. This sequence joins TRBV15 and TRBJ2-1; D is undetermined. The length of the CDR3 is 15 residues. Trimming shortened V by 0 bases and J by 4 bases, and 10 bases separated the two germline ends. Germline loops: CDR1 LNHNV, CDR2 YYDKDF (reference sequence). CDR3 nucleotide sequence: TGTGCCACCAGCAGAGAGTCACAGCTTTACAATGAGCAGTTCTTC. It is translated as CATSRESQLYNEQFF. The full variable domain, completed using reference TRBV15 and TRBJ2-1, is DAMVIQNPRYQVTQFGKPVTLSCSQTLNHNVMYWYQQKSSQAPKLLFHYYDKDFNNEADTPDNFQSRRPNTSFCFLDIRSPGLGDTAMYLCATSRESQLYNEQFFGPGTRLTVL.

This clone was recorded only once. The rearrangement uses TRBV4-3 and TRBJ1-2, with a weak D call TRBD1 (6 bases). CDR3 size: 18 residues. Germline CDR1 reads LGHNA; CDR2 reads YSLEER. Between the trimmed V and J ends, which lost 0 bases and 3 bases, there was a span of 20 bases. Written as DNA, the CDR3 is TGCGCCAGCAGCCAAGACTCCCGTACAGGGCCGGTATACTATGGCTACACCTTC. It specifies CASSQDSRTGPVYYGYTF.

About this clone: Additional DNA sequences in this sample encode the identical CDR3. The CDR3 bases are TGTGCCAGCAGGGGCTACGAGCAGTACTTC. It yields the protein CASRGYEQYF. V is TRBV2 and J is TRBJ2-7; D is uncertain. CDR1 and CDR2 from the germline V gene are SNHLY and FYNNEI. Trimming removed 6 bases from V and 3 bases from J, with 3 bases in between. The CDR3 consists of 10 residues.

The chain uses TRBV29-1 and TRBJ2-1; 8 positions agree with TRBD2. V shed 2 bases and J 4 bases; nucleotides not matched to a gene: 16. CDR1 is SQVTM and CDR2 is ANQGSEA in the germline V gene. The CDR3 spans 18 residues. CDR3 DNA sequence: TGCAGCGTTGAATCGGGAGGGCTACATAACCTTATATACAATGAGCAGTTCTTC. Protein sequence: CSVESGGLHNLIYNEQFF.

The chain employs TRBV7-8 and TRBJ1-1; D uncertain. Trimming left V 1 base short and J 1 base short, with 16 bases between. CDR3 length equals 17 residues. Germline CDR1 and CDR2: SGHVS and FQNEAQ. The CDR3 reads CASSLGETGLWNTEAFF. The CDR3 nucleotides are TGTGCCAGCAGCTTAGGAGAGACCGGACTGTGGAACACTGAAGCTTTCTTT.

The sample holds one count of this clone. The rearrangement joins TRBV7-8 to TRBJ2-5; D unresolved. The CDR3 contains 13 residues. Trimming took off 2 bases at V and 2 bases at J, with 6 bases between the two ends. Germline-derived CDR1 and CDR2 are SGHVS and FQNEAQ. CDR3 bases: TGTGCCAGCAGCTTAATGGGGCAAGAGACCCAGTACTTC. Its protein is CASSLMGQETQYF.

V gene TRBV28 combines with J gene TRBJ1-2; D is undetermined. The CDR3 contains 15 residues. Germline V CDR1 and CDR2: MDHEN, SYDVKM. V lost 6 bases to trimming and J lost 0 bases, with 14 bases between them. In DNA form, the CDR3 reads TGTGCCAGCAGCCCCGGACGGATAGCTAACTATGGCTACACCTTC. It is translated as CASSPGRIANYGYTF.

The J gene is TRBJ2-1, the V gene TRBV9; the D gene is possibly TRBD2 (6 bases). V dropped 3 bases and J dropped 4 bases, with 14 bases sitting between them. The CDR3 totals 15 residues. In germline, CDR1 is SGDLS, CDR2 YYNGEE. CDR3 nucleotides: TGTGCCAGCAGCGCCGGTGGAGGGGTTTACAATGAGCAGTTCTTC. It specifies CASSAGGGVYNEQFF. Combining the CDR3 with reference TRBV9 and TRBJ2-1 gives the whole variable domain DSGVTQTPKHLITATGQRVTLRCSPRSGDLSVYWYQQSLDQGLQFLIQYYNGEERAKGNILERFSAQQFPDLHSELNLSSLELGDSALYFCASSAGGGVYNEQFFGPGTRLTVL.

V is TRBV4-1 and J is TRBJ2-5, with 8 bases lining up with TRBD1. The DNA end is a closer match to TRBJ2-7, so the J assignment may be wrong. CDR1 is MGHRA, CDR2 YSYEKL, per germline. This CDR3 is built from 15 residues. This CDR3 is CASSQTQGVFYEQYF. The CDR3, as DNA: TGCGCCAGCAGCCAAACACAGGGGGTGTTCTACGAGCAGTACTTC.

A word on this clone: Sequence at one end of the junction differs from germline and may be a read error. The chain joins TRBV6-6 to TRBJ1-2; D gene ambiguous. The germline V gene has CDR1 MNHNY and CDR2 SVGAGI (reference sequence). The CDR3 spans 14 residues. This CDR3 is CVSSLDRTGYGYTF. DNA for the CDR3: TGTGTCAGCAGTTTAGACCGAACGGGCTATGGCTACACCTTC.

This clone showed up just a few times. The junction shows a germline mismatch at one end, possibly a read error. V is TRBV2 and J is TRBJ2-1; tentatively, D is TRBD2 (6 bases). This CDR3 spans 9 amino acids. CDR1 is SNHLY and CDR2 is FYNNEI in the germline V gene. CDR3 DNA sequence: TGTGCCAGCAGCACCGGAGGGATCTTC. It specifies CASSTGGIF.

This clone has just a few counts. The rearrangement uses TRBV28 and TRBJ1-1; no definite D call. The CDR3 consists of 14 residues. Looked up from germline, CDR1 is MDHEN and CDR2 is SYDVKM. Deletions cut 5 bases from V and 0 bases from J, with 10 bases between. The CDR3 nucleotides are TGTGCCAGCAGTACCCGAAGTATGAACACTGAAGCTTTCTTT. Its protein product is CASSTRSMNTEAFF.

V and J are TRBV9 and TRBJ2-1; 7 bases are a match to TRBD2. CDR3 length: 13 amino acids. Germline V gene data show CDR1 as SGDLS and CDR2 as YYNGEE. V shed 4 bases, J shed 7 bases, and the junction held 5 bases outside the gene matches. The CDR3 DNA sequence: TGTGCCAGCAGCCAAAGCGGGGTTAATGAGCAGTTCTTC. Amino acid sequence: CASSQSGVNEQFF.

The rearrangement joins TRBV27 to TRBJ1-2; 7 nucleotides agree with TRBD1. The CDR3 sequence is 15 residues long. Trimming at V came to 5 bases and at J to 1 base, leaving 7 bases not matched to a gene. From germline, CDR1 is MNHEY and CDR2 SMNVEV (reference sequence). The CDR3 DNA is TGTGCCAGCAGTCTGACAGGGCCCCTTAACTATGGCTACACCTTC. Translated, it gives CASSLTGPLNYGYTF.

The gene calls are TRBV6-1 and TRBJ1-5; possibly TRBD1 for D (5 bases). The germline V gene has CDR1 MNHNS and CDR2 SASEGT. The germline V and J ends were trimmed by 7 bases and 6 bases, with 19 bases remaining between them. The CDR3 is 15 residues long. CDR3 bases: TGTGCCAGCACCCCGGTGAGGGGATCGTCTCAGCCCCAGCATTTT. Protein: CASTPVRGSSQPQHF.

J is TRBJ2-1 and V is TRBV7-2, with 14 positions matching TRBD2. After removal of 5 bases from V and 4 bases from J, the junction contained 7 bases not matched to a gene. Germline V gene data show CDR1 as SGHTA and CDR2 as FQGNSA. The CDR3 covers 17 residues. CDR3 sequence reads: CASSPDGTSGSYNEQFF. DNA of the CDR3: TGTGCCAGCAGCCCGGATGGGACTAGCGGGAGTTACAATGAGCAGTTCTTC.

The chain uses TRBV4-1 and TRBJ2-3, with 10 bases aligning to TRBD2. The germline V gene has CDR1 MGHRA and CDR2 YSYEKL. J gave up 2 bases and V 3 bases, and 14 bases lay outside the gene matches. CDR3 length: 19 residues. The CDR3 sequence: CASSHPPEREGPVTDTQYF. The CDR3, as DNA: TGCGCCAGCAGCCACCCCCCGGAGCGGGAGGGCCCAGTCACAGATACGCAGTATTTT.

The CDR3 loop is CASSLHPDINSYEQYF. The CDR3 DNA reads TGTGCCAGCAGCTTACATCCGGACATAAACTCCTACGAGCAGTACTTC. V usage is TRBV7-6 and J usage is TRBJ2-7, with TRBD1 as a possible D gene (5 bases). Germline V gene lookup returns CDR1 SGHVS and CDR2 FNYEAQ. This CDR3 has 16 amino acids. V was trimmed by 2 bases and J by 0 bases, leaving 14 bases between them.

J is TRBJ1-5 and V is TRBV15; D uncertain. Germline V gene data show CDR1 as LNHNV and CDR2 as YYDKDF (reference sequence). CDR3 length: 14 amino acids. Trimming took off 1 base at V and 3 bases at J, with 7 bases between the two ends. The CDR3 spells CATSRGLFNQPQHF. The CDR3 DNA reads as TGTGCCACCAGCAGAGGTTTATTCAATCAGCCCCAGCATTTT.

CDR3 sequence: CASKPGVHPRMDGYTF. In DNA, the CDR3 is TGTGCCAGCAAGCCGGGGGTTCACCCCCGAATGGATGGCTACACCTTC. V and J are TRBV27 and TRBJ1-2; D might be TRBD1 (5 bases). This CDR3 is 16 amino acids long. Trimming removed 7 bases at V and 6 bases at J, with 24 bases between. The V gene's germline CDR1 is MNHEY and CDR2 SMNVEV (reference sequence).

The V and J genes are TRBV27 and TRBJ2-5; unclear D gene. The V end was cut by 4 bases, the J end by 0 bases, with 6 bases between. The CDR3 sequence is 13 residues long. CDR1 and CDR2 (germline): MNHEY, SMNVEV (reference sequence). The CDR3 DNA reads TGTGCCAGCAGTTCCAACTACCAAGAGACCCAGTACTTC. This encodes CASSSNYQETQYF.

This chain joins TRBV7-9 and TRBJ2-3; unclear D gene. V was trimmed by 5 bases and J by 0 bases, leaving 9 bases between them. This CDR3 contains 14 residues. Germline values: CDR1 SEHNR, CDR2 FQNEAQ (reference sequence). CDR3 amino acids: CASSQPYSTDTQYF. Written as DNA, the CDR3 is TGTGCCAGCAGCCAACCCTACAGCACAGATACGCAGTATTTT.

The chain has TRBV2 and TRBJ1-2; the match to TRBD1 covers 11 bases. The CDR3 spans 17 residues. Germline V gene lookup returns CDR1 SNHLY and CDR2 FYNNEI. Germline trimming cut 1 base from V and 4 bases from J; bases unmatched to any gene: 8. The CDR3 reads CASSEGGDRGLTYGYTF. In nucleotides, the CDR3 is TGTGCCAGCAGTGAAGGAGGGGACAGGGGGTTAACCTATGGCTACACCTTC.

The rearrangement links TRBV6-5 to TRBJ2-3; D tentatively reads TRBD1 or TRBD2 (6 bases each). CDR3 length: 15 residues. CDR1 and CDR2 from the germline V gene are MNHEY and SVGAGI. Trimming removed 6 bases from V and 1 base from J, with 14 bases in between. The CDR3 nucleotides are TGTGCCAGCAGGGTTGGGGGGCGCGGCACAGATACGCAGTATTTT. Translation gives CASRVGGRGTDTQYF.

The sample holds one count of this clone. The rearrangement links TRBV11-2 to TRBJ2-2, with D unresolved. CDR3 length equals 14 residues. The V end lost 3 bases, the J end lost 0 bases, and 5 bases lay between the germline ends. Per germline, CDR1 SGHAT and CDR2 FQNNGV. The CDR3 reads CASSLGPNTGELFF. CDR3 coding DNA: TGTGCCAGCAGCTTGGGTCCGAACACCGGGGAGCTGTTTTTT.

The J gene is TRBJ1-2, the V gene TRBV5-4; no clear D. V was trimmed by 0 bases and J by 2 bases, leaving 2 bases between them. This CDR3 contains 12 residues. The germline V gene has CDR1 SGHNT and CDR2 YYREEE (reference sequence). CDR3 protein: CASSLDNYGYTF. The CDR3 DNA follows: TGTGCCAGCAGCTTGGACAACTATGGCTACACCTTC.

The rearrangement uses TRBV19 and TRBJ2-2; TRBD1 aligns across 11 bases. This CDR3 is built from 15 residues. The ends lost 4 bases at V and 9 bases at J; junction bases unmatched: 7. Looked up from germline, CDR1 is LNHDA and CDR2 is SQIVND (reference sequence). The CDR3 nucleotides are TGTGCCAGTAGTACCCCTAGGACAGGGGGCCGGGAGCTGTTTTTT. Translation: CASSTPRTGGRELFF.

The chain couples TRBV19 to TRBJ2-7; 7 bases are shared with TRBD1. V lost 6 bases to trimming and J lost 0 bases; unmatched junction nucleotides: 8. This CDR3 has 15 residues. The germline gives CDR1 LNHDA, CDR2 SQIVND (reference sequence). CDR3 DNA: TGTGCCAGTAGCACTACGACAGGGAGCTCCTACGAGCAGTACTTC. Translated, it gives CASSTTTGSSYEQYF.

The chain recombines TRBV11-3 with TRBJ2-3, with 14 bases lining up with TRBD2. Germline V gene data show CDR1 as SGHNT and CDR2 as YENEEA. The CDR3 is made up of 16 amino acids. V lost 5 bases, J lost 8 bases, and 9 bases stayed unmatched. The CDR3 spells CASSPAGTSGRSTQYF. The DNA of the CDR3 is TGTGCCAGCAGCCCGGCCGGGACTAGCGGGAGAAGTACGCAGTATTTT. The full variable domain, in which reference TRBV11-3 and TRBJ2-3 provide the parts outside the CDR3, is EAGVVQSPRYKIIEKKQPVAFWCNPISGHNTLYWYLQNLGQGPELLIRYENEEAVDDSQLPKDRFSAERLKGVDSTLKIQPAELGDSAVYLCASSPAGTSGRSTQYFGPGTRLTVL.